This T cell receptor beta chain was captured in a study of cytomegalovirus exposure and HLA in healthy donors. Overall study context: About 79% of 300 to 450 genotyped donors fell in the Caucasian-associated ancestry cluster.

PCR was performed using 60 Vbeta and 13 Jbeta primers. Clones were read by immunoSEQ multiplex PCR, and TCRdb kept only the in-frame ones, dropping some. The sample lists 150,000 to 200,000 clones; nearly 80% were seen once. Every donor was a healthy person donating bone marrow. The CDR3 extends over 15 amino acids. Germline V CDR1 and CDR2: MGHRA, YSYEKL. With V trimmed by 0 bases and J by 3 bases, 2 bases remained unmatched. This sequence was found in a female donor in good health and CMV-seronegative. Sequences were obtained from PBMCs. V and J are TRBV4-1 and TRBJ2-1; TRBD2 agrees at 7 bases. This chain's CDR3 is CASSQDKRGYNEQFF. Here the CDR3 DNA reads TGCGCCAGCAGCCAAGATAAGCGGGGCTACAATGAGCAGTTCTTC.